This is a list of T cell receptor beta chains from one sample in a study of CD8 T cells in Susac syndrome. Each CDR3 protein gets one entry after TCRdb re-called the immunoSEQ multiplex PCR reads with MiXCR. The sample has about 120,000 distinct CDR3 sequences; just over 95% are singletons. Material: CD4+ T cells from PBMCs. The receptors were gathered from a human donor with Susac syndrome. CDR3s include the opening cysteine and the closing phenylalanine or tryptophan. A D gene is named only where the DNA matches it firmly. Some rows mark clone size as missing; the rest say once, few, many or name a class of expanded clone.

V gene: TRBV2; clone size: NA; D gene: TRBD1; J gene: TRBJ2-1; CDR3 protein: CASSVRGNEQFF; CDR3 DNA: TGTGCCAGCAGTGTCAGGGGGAATGAGCAGTTCTTC
V gene: TRBV20-1; clone size: NA; D gene: NA; J gene: TRBJ1-1; CDR3 protein: CSASRVLGTEAFF; CDR3 DNA: TGCAGTGCGTCGCGAGTGTTGGGCACTGAAGCTTTCTTT
V gene: TRBV2; clone size: few; D gene: NA; J gene: TRBJ2-7; CDR3 protein: CASSRGAYEQYF; CDR3 DNA: TGTGCCAGCAGTCGCGGGGCCTACGAGCAGTACTTC
V gene: TRBV12-3/TRBV12-4; clone size: once; D gene: NA; J gene: TRBJ2-3; CDR3 protein: CASSFGATDTQYF; CDR3 DNA: TGTGCCAGCAGTTTCGGGGCAACAGATACGCAGTATTTT
V gene: TRBV20-1; clone size: once; D gene: NA; J gene: TRBJ1-1; CDR3 protein: CSARDRRDGERNTEAFF; CDR3 DNA: TGCAGTGCTAGAGACCGACGGGACGGGGAACGGAACACTGAAGCTTTCTTT
V gene: TRBV4-1; clone size: NA; D gene: NA; J gene: TRBJ2-7; CDR3 protein: CASSQEWGSYEQYF; CDR3 DNA: TGCGCCAGCAGCCAAGAGTGGGGATCCTACGAGCAGTACTTC
V gene: TRBV7-2; clone size: NA; D gene: NA; J gene: TRBJ2-7; CDR3 protein: CASSFTGSEQYF; CDR3 DNA: TGTGCCAGCAGCTTTACAGGGAGCGAGCAGTACTTC
V gene: TRBV3-1; clone size: NA; D gene: TRBD2; J gene: TRBJ2-5; CDR3 protein: CASSQAGLAGYQETQYF; CDR3 DNA: TGTGCCAGCAGCCAAGCAGGTCTAGCGGGCTACCAAGAGACCCAGTACTTC
V gene: TRBV5-1; clone size: NA; D gene: NA; J gene: TRBJ1-2; CDR3 protein: CASSLEFQGLGYTF; CDR3 DNA: TGCGCCAGCAGCTTGGAGTTTCAGGGGCTTGGCTACACCTTC
V gene: TRBV29-1; clone size: NA; D gene: NA; J gene: TRBJ2-1; CDR3 protein: CSATVVNEQFF; CDR3 DNA: TGCAGCGCCACGGTCGTCAATGAGCAGTTCTTC
V gene: TRBV2; clone size: NA; D gene: NA; J gene: TRBJ2-1; CDR3 protein: CASSLSGTPQFF; CDR3 DNA: TGTGCCAGCAGTCTCTCCGGGACCCCGCAGTTCTTC
V gene: TRBV25-1; clone size: NA; D gene: NA; J gene: TRBJ1-2; CDR3 protein: CASSAQTGLSYGYTF; CDR3 DNA: TGTGCCAGCAGTGCCCAGACAGGCCTTAGCTATGGCTACACCTTC
V gene: TRBV5-4; clone size: NA; D gene: NA; J gene: TRBJ1-2; CDR3 protein: CASSLVQDGYTF; CDR3 DNA: TGTGCCAGCAGCTTGGTCCAGGATGGCTACACCTTC
V gene: TRBV20-1; clone size: once; D gene: NA; J gene: TRBJ1-1; CDR3 protein: CSPTEGSTEAFF; CDR3 DNA: TGCAGCCCCACCGAGGGGAGCACTGAAGCTTTCTTT
V gene: TRBV5-1; clone size: NA; D gene: TRBD1; J gene: TRBJ1-1; CDR3 protein: CASSPWTGDGTEAFF; CDR3 DNA: TGCGCCAGCAGCCCCTGGACAGGGGATGGGACTGAAGCTTTCTTT
V gene: TRBV12-3/TRBV12-4; clone size: NA; D gene: NA; J gene: TRBJ2-2; CDR3 protein: CASSLAVKGELFF; CDR3 DNA: TGTGCCAGCAGTTTAGCGGTGAAGGGAGAGCTGTTTTTT
V gene: TRBV24-1; clone size: once; D gene: NA; J gene: TRBJ2-1; CDR3 protein: CATSNPGSGYNEQFF; CDR3 DNA: TGTGCCACCAGTAATCCGGGGTCAGGGTACAATGAGCAGTTCTTC
V gene: TRBV29-1; clone size: NA; D gene: TRBD1; J gene: TRBJ2-5; CDR3 protein: CSVVQGSETQYF; CDR3 DNA: TGCAGCGTTGTACAGGGGTCAGAGACCCAGTACTTC
V gene: TRBV27; clone size: NA; D gene: TRBD2; J gene: TRBJ2-1; CDR3 protein: CASSSRSGSAYNEQFF; CDR3 DNA: TGTGCCAGCAGTTCCCGTAGCGGGAGCGCCTACAATGAGCAGTTCTTC
V gene: TRBV29-1; clone size: NA; D gene: TRBD2; J gene: TRBJ2-2; CDR3 protein: CTGGDTGELFF; CDR3 DNA: TGCACTGGGGGGGACACCGGGGAGCTGTTTTTT
V gene: TRBV5-1; clone size: once; D gene: TRBD2; J gene: TRBJ2-7; CDR3 protein: CASSLTGLDIHEQYF; CDR3 DNA: TGCGCCAGCAGCCTGACGGGACTAGATATCCACGAGCAGTACTTC
V gene: TRBV4-3; clone size: NA; D gene: NA; J gene: TRBJ2-1; CDR3 protein: CASSQEGRTGEQFF; CDR3 DNA: TGCGCCAGCAGCCAAGAAGGGAGGACGGGTGAGCAGTTCTTC
V gene: TRBV7-8; clone size: NA; D gene: NA; J gene: TRBJ1-2; CDR3 protein: CASSPTGGPYGYTF; CDR3 DNA: TGTGCCAGCAGTCCCACGGGGGGCCCCTATGGCTACACCTTC
V gene: TRBV18; clone size: NA; D gene: NA; J gene: TRBJ1-5; CDR3 protein: CASSPGANSNQPQHF; CDR3 DNA: TGTGCCAGCTCACCCGGGGCGAATAGCAATCAGCCCCAGCATTTT
V gene: TRBV7-2; clone size: NA; D gene: NA; J gene: TRBJ2-3; CDR3 protein: CASSLNFADTQYF; CDR3 DNA: TGTGCCAGCAGCTTAAACTTTGCAGATACGCAGTATTTT
V gene: TRBV4-2; clone size: NA; D gene: NA; J gene: TRBJ2-7; CDR3 protein: CASSQEGIQSEQYF; CDR3 DNA: TGTGCCAGCAGCCAAGAGGGGATCCAAAGCGAGCAGTACTTC
V gene: TRBV28; clone size: NA; D gene: NA; J gene: TRBJ2-1; CDR3 protein: CASSTGSVLSFF; CDR3 DNA: TGTGCCAGCAGTACAGGGTCTGTGCTCTCGTTCTTC
V gene: TRBV29-1; clone size: NA; D gene: NA; J gene: TRBJ1-1; CDR3 protein: CSVRKGWNTEAFF; CDR3 DNA: TGCAGCGTCCGAAAGGGGTGGAACACTGAAGCTTTCTTT
V gene: TRBV20-1; clone size: NA; D gene: NA; J gene: TRBJ2-5; CDR3 protein: CSASRTAKMYPYF; CDR3 DNA: TGCAGTGCTAGTCGGACCGCCAAGATGTATCCGTACTTC
V gene: TRBV28; clone size: NA; D gene: TRBD2; J gene: TRBJ2-6; CDR3 protein: CASSLPGLAGVAGANVLTF; CDR3 DNA: TGTGCCAGCAGTTTACCGGGACTAGCGGGAGTAGCAGGGGCCAACGTCCTGACTTTC
V gene: TRBV20-1; clone size: NA; D gene: TRBD1; J gene: TRBJ1-4; CDR3 protein: CSAHGQGATNEKLFF; CDR3 DNA: TGCAGTGCCCATGGACAGGGGGCAACTAATGAAAAACTGTTTTTT
V gene: TRBV15; clone size: NA; D gene: TRBD2; J gene: TRBJ2-5; CDR3 protein: CATSRDSASGIETQYF; CDR3 DNA: TGTGCCACCAGCAGAGATAGCGCTAGCGGGATAGAGACCCAGTACTTC
V gene: TRBV27; clone size: NA; D gene: TRBD2; J gene: TRBJ2-1; CDR3 protein: CASSLAGVGNEQFF; CDR3 DNA: TGTGCCAGCAGTCTAGCGGGAGTGGGAAATGAGCAGTTCTTC
V gene: TRBV27; clone size: NA; D gene: NA; J gene: TRBJ2-1; CDR3 protein: CASRPFSYNEQFF; CDR3 DNA: TGTGCCAGCAGACCGTTCTCCTACAATGAGCAGTTCTTC
V gene: TRBV7-6; clone size: NA; D gene: NA; J gene: TRBJ2-3; CDR3 protein: CASSLGRSDLTLGTQYF; CDR3 DNA: TGTGCCAGCAGCCTAGGCCGGTCGGACCTAACACTGGGTACGCAGTATTTT
V gene: TRBV10-3; clone size: NA; D gene: TRBD1; J gene: TRBJ2-5; CDR3 protein: CAIMSGGGETQYF; CDR3 DNA: TGTGCCATCATGTCAGGGGGCGGGGAGACCCAGTACTTC
V gene: TRBV15; clone size: NA; D gene: NA; J gene: TRBJ2-7; CDR3 protein: CATSRFPVPPPEQYF; CDR3 DNA: TGTGCCACCAGCAGATTCCCAGTCCCCCCTCCCGAGCAGTACTTC
V gene: TRBV4-3; clone size: NA; D gene: NA; J gene: TRBJ1-5; CDR3 protein: CASSQDTASSSQHF; CDR3 DNA: TGCGCCAGCAGCCAAGATACGGCTAGTAGCTCCCAGCATTTT
V gene: TRBV29-1; clone size: NA; D gene: NA; J gene: TRBJ2-5; CDR3 protein: CSVEIRGGTQYF; CDR3 DNA: TGCAGCGTTGAAATCCGGGGTGGGACCCAGTACTTC
V gene: TRBV7-9; clone size: NA; D gene: NA; J gene: TRBJ2-5; CDR3 protein: CASSLVPGAVETQYF; CDR3 DNA: TGTGCCAGCAGCTTAGTACCGGGGGCCGTAGAGACCCAGTACTTC
V gene: TRBV29-1; clone size: NA; D gene: NA; J gene: TRBJ1-4; CDR3 protein: CSVAGTGEKLFF; CDR3 DNA: TGCAGCGTTGCGGGGACTGGGGAAAAACTGTTTTTT
V gene: TRBV11-1; clone size: NA; D gene: NA; J gene: TRBJ1-1; CDR3 protein: CASSLALGQAGVNTEAFF; CDR3 DNA: TGTGCCAGCAGCTTAGCGCTAGGCCAGGCCGGTGTGAACACTGAAGCTTTCTTT
V gene: TRBV20-1; clone size: NA; D gene: NA; J gene: TRBJ2-3; CDR3 protein: CSTGEGTDTQYF; CDR3 DNA: TGCAGCACGGGGGAGGGCACAGATACGCAGTATTTT
V gene: TRBV9; clone size: NA; D gene: NA; J gene: TRBJ1-5; CDR3 protein: CASSVGPDQPQHF; CDR3 DNA: TGTGCCAGCAGCGTAGGCCCGGATCAGCCCCAGCATTTT
V gene: TRBV20-1; clone size: NA; D gene: NA; J gene: TRBJ1-2; CDR3 protein: CSARSLNRGYTF; CDR3 DNA: TGCAGTGCTAGGAGTCTTAATAGGGGCTACACCTTC
V gene: TRBV28; clone size: NA; D gene: NA; J gene: TRBJ1-5; CDR3 protein: CASSLGGTQHF; CDR3 DNA: TGTGCCAGCAGTTTGGGGGGGACCCAGCATTTT
V gene: TRBV3-1; clone size: NA; D gene: NA; J gene: TRBJ2-5; CDR3 protein: CASSHGAQETQYF; CDR3 DNA: TGTGCCAGCAGCCATGGGGCTCAGGAGACCCAGTACTTC
V gene: TRBV28; clone size: NA; D gene: TRBD1; J gene: TRBJ1-2; CDR3 protein: CASSLDRVGYTF; CDR3 DNA: TGTGCCAGCAGTTTAGACAGGGTTGGCTACACCTTC
V gene: TRBV27; clone size: NA; D gene: NA; J gene: TRBJ1-5; CDR3 protein: CASSFWGSNQPQHF; CDR3 DNA: TGTGCCAGCAGTTTCTGGGGTAGCAATCAGCCCCAGCATTTT
V gene: TRBV20-1; clone size: NA; D gene: TRBD2; J gene: TRBJ2-1; CDR3 protein: CSARMVAGESGYNEQFF; CDR3 DNA: TGCAGTGCTAGAATGGTAGCGGGAGAATCAGGCTACAATGAGCAGTTCTTC
V gene: TRBV27; clone size: NA; D gene: NA; J gene: TRBJ1-2; CDR3 protein: CASSSSTGNYGYTF; CDR3 DNA: TGTGCCAGCAGTTCCTCTACAGGGAACTATGGCTACACCTTC
V gene: TRBV30; clone size: once; D gene: NA; J gene: TRBJ1-3; CDR3 protein: CAWIGSGNTIYF; CDR3 DNA: TGTGCCTGGATAGGGTCTGGAAACACCATATATTTT
V gene: TRBV12-3/TRBV12-4; clone size: NA; D gene: TRBD1; J gene: TRBJ2-6; CDR3 protein: CASSSRTGSSSGANVLTF; CDR3 DNA: TGTGCCAGCAGTTCTAGGACAGGATCTAGCTCTGGGGCCAACGTCCTGACTTTC
V gene: TRBV10-3; clone size: NA; D gene: NA; J gene: TRBJ1-2; CDR3 protein: CAISEARWDGYTF; CDR3 DNA: TGTGCCATCAGTGAAGCCCGGTGGGATGGCTACACCTTC